Described below is a single TCR beta chain sequence and its context. This record comes from a study of cytomegalovirus exposure and HLA in healthy donors. Trimming took 6 bases from V and 7 from J; bases not matched to a gene: 9. Germline V gene sequence: CDR1 LNHDA, CDR2 SQIVND (reference sequence). CDR3 length: 14 residues. The PCR ran on 60 Vbeta and 13 Jbeta primers. The protocol was immunoSEQ multiplex PCR, while the TCRdb copy is restricted to in-frame clones and leaves out a portion. The sample records some 66,000 clones, 60% to 80% being singletons. The sequence was obtained from a man between 60 and 75 years old in good health and CMV-seropositive. Source material: PBMCs. V gene TRBV19 combines with J gene TRBJ1-1; 9 positions match TRBD1. DNA of the CDR3: TGTGCCAGTAGCCGGACAGGGGTTTGGAATGAAGCTTTCTTT. It specifies CASSRTGVWNEAFF.